The rows below give T cell receptor beta chains drawn from one sample of a study of PD-1 blockade in classical Hodgkin lymphoma. The assay was immunoSEQ multiplex PCR, and TCRdb's table has in-frame clones only and misses some. Seen here are 46,000 or so clones, around 81% observed once, and the top ten hold over 20%. The specimen was peripheral blood mononuclear cells (PBMCs), collected before the second cycle of nivolumab. Every receptor here comes from a human donor with classical Hodgkin lymphoma. Each CDR3 is given with its conserved first and last residue. The D gene is left open where the match is weak. Size tells how often a clone was seen (once, few, many) or the class of an expanded clone, and some rows leave it out.

j_gene	v_gene	d_gene	abundance	CDR3nt	CDR3aa
TRBJ2-1	TRBV7-8	NA	NA	TGTGCCAGCAGCTCAAACAATGAGCAGTTCTTC	CASSSNNEQFF
TRBJ2-5	TRBV5-6	NA	NA	TGTGCCAGCAGCGACATGGACCGAGTAAGGCAAGAGACCCAGTACTTC	CASSDMDRVRQETQYF
TRBJ2-2	TRBV28	NA	NA	TGTGCCAGCAGCCAAGGGGACGGGGAGCTGTTTTTT	CASSQGDGELFF
TRBJ1-6	TRBV28	NA	NA	TGTGCCAGCAGTTTAGGAGGAGCTGATGGTTATTCACCCCTCCACTTT	CASSLGGADGYSPLHF
TRBJ2-3	TRBV11-3	NA	NA	TGTGCCAGCAGCTTAGTCTGGTCACCAACTCCGGATACGCAGTATTTT	CASSLVWSPTPDTQYF
TRBJ2-3	TRBV11-3	TRBD1	NA	TGTGCCAGCAGCTTATATGGACAGGGGTTTACGCAGTATTTT	CASSLYGQGFTQYF
TRBJ1-1	TRBV6-6	NA	NA	TGTGCCAGCAGTTACTCGAGACCTGGGGCTTTCTTT	CASSYSRPGAFF
TRBJ1-5	TRBV9	NA	NA	TGTGCCAGCAGCACCGGGACCGACGCGAGTCAGCCCCAGCATTTT	CASSTGTDASQPQHF
TRBJ2-5	TRBV10-3	NA	NA	TGTGCCATCAGTGAAGAAGGGAACCCCCAAGAGACCCAGTACTTC	CAISEEGNPQETQYF
TRBJ2-3	TRBV7-8	NA	NA	TGTGCCAGCAGCCCCACCGGCGGGCGTCTTCAGTATTTT	CASSPTGGRLQYF
TRBJ1-1	TRBV5-1	NA	few	TGCGCCAGCAGCAGTCGGATGAACACTGAAGCTTTCTTT	CASSSRMNTEAFF
TRBJ1-5	TRBV5-6	NA	NA	TGTGCCAGCAGCTTGGGGGGCCGGAGACAGCCCCAGCATTTT	CASSLGGRRQPQHF
TRBJ2-7	TRBV6-5	NA	NA	TGTGCCAGCAGTTACCCCCCGTACTACGAGCAGTACTTC	CASSYPPYYEQYF
TRBJ2-3	TRBV6-6	TRBD1	NA	TGTGCCAGCAGTTCGGACAGGGCTTGGGATACGCAGTATTTT	CASSSDRAWDTQYF
TRBJ2-5	TRBV7-9	NA	NA	TGTGCCAGCAGCTTGGCCGGAGACAGGAAAGAGACCCAGTACTTC	CASSLAGDRKETQYF
TRBJ2-7	TRBV11-3	TRBD1	NA	TGTGCCAGCAGGGAGACAGGGAAGGGCTACGAGCAGTACTTC	CASRETGKGYEQYF
TRBJ1-2	TRBV7-9	TRBD1	NA	TGTGCCAGCAGCTTAGGGACAGGGAACTATGGCTACACCTTC	CASSLGTGNYGYTF
TRBJ1-2	TRBV7-2	NA	NA	TGTGCCAGCAGCCCCCCGGACAGTCGACTCTATGGCTACACCTTC	CASSPPDSRLYGYTF
TRBJ1-2	TRBV10-1	NA	NA	TGCGCCAGCAGTGAACAGGGAGCTAACTATGGCTACACCTTC	CASSEQGANYGYTF
TRBJ2-1	TRBV7-9	NA	NA	TGTGCCAGCAGCCCGTTAACTAGCAACAATGAGCAGTTCTTC	CASSPLTSNNEQFF
TRBJ1-2	TRBV9	TRBD1	NA	TGTGCCAGCAGCTTAACGACAGGGTATGGCTACACCTTC	CASSLTTGYGYTF
TRBJ1-1	TRBV9	NA	NA	TGTGCCAGCAGCGTAGCTCCGGGCATGAACACTGAAGCTTTCTTT	CASSVAPGMNTEAFF
TRBJ1-1	TRBV10-3	NA	NA	TGTGCCATCAGTAGTCGGATGAACACTGAAGCTTTCTTT	CAISSRMNTEAFF
TRBJ2-7	TRBV11-2	NA	NA	TGTGCCAGCACTTTAGCAGGGAGCTCCTACGAGCAGTACTTC	CASTLAGSSYEQYF
TRBJ2-7	TRBV7-2	NA	NA	TGTGCCAGCAGCTTATATCCCGGGCAGGGCGACCGGGAGCAGTACTTC	CASSLYPGQGDREQYF
TRBJ1-2	TRBV7-8	NA	NA	TGTGCCAGCACCCGACCCCCCGAGTATGGCTACACCTTC	CASTRPPEYGYTF
TRBJ1-3	TRBV30	TRBD1	NA	TGTGCCGCCACACGGGACAGCTCTGGAAACACCATATATTTT	CAATRDSSGNTIYF
TRBJ1-1	TRBV7-6	TRBD1	NA	TGTGCCAGCAGCTTAGAACAGGGGGTCAGCACTGAAGCTTTCTTT	CASSLEQGVSTEAFF
TRBJ1-5	TRBV30	NA	NA	TGTGCCTGGAGTGTGGATCCACGGTTGCCCAATCAGCCCCAGCATTTT	CAWSVDPRLPNQPQHF
TRBJ1-1	TRBV7-9	NA	NA	TGTGCCAGCAGCTTAGAGCCAGGCACTGAAGCTTTCTTT	CASSLEPGTEAFF
TRBJ2-1	TRBV19	TRBD1	NA	TGTGCCAGTCTAGGACAGGCGTACAATGAGCAGTTCTTC	CASLGQAYNEQFF
TRBJ2-2	TRBV11-1	NA	once	TGTGCCAGCAGCCCGGCTATTGCCACCGGGGAGCTGTTTTTT	CASSPAIATGELFF
TRBJ2-1	TRBV27	TRBD2	NA	TGTGCCAGCCGGGGAGGGCTGGGGCAGTTCTTC	CASRGGLGQFF
TRBJ1-5	TRBV6-1	NA	NA	TGTGCCAGCAGTGAACAGGGATTCCCTAGCAATCAGCCCCAGCATTTT	CASSEQGFPSNQPQHF
TRBJ2-2	TRBV11-1	NA	once	TGTGCCAGCAGCCAACCGGCGGCCCCCACCGGGGAGCTGTTTTTT	CASSQPAAPTGELFF
TRBJ2-2	TRBV2	NA	NA	TGTGCCAGCAGTGAACGTGTAACTCCCGAGAGTACCGGGGAGCTGTTTTTT	CASSERVTPESTGELFF
TRBJ1-1	TRBV18	NA	NA	TGTGCCAGCTCACCACAGGGTTCGATGAACACTGAAGCTTTCTTT	CASSPQGSMNTEAFF
TRBJ1-3	TRBV9	NA	NA	TGTGCCAGCAGCGTAGGAGGACAGCCATCCTCTGGAAACACCATATATTTT	CASSVGGQPSSGNTIYF
TRBJ2-3	TRBV7-7	NA	NA	TGTGCTAGCAGCTTAACAGCGGACCGCACAGATACGCAGTATTTT	CASSLTADRTDTQYF
TRBJ1-1	TRBV12-2	NA	NA	TGTGCAAGTCGCTTAGTTATGGACAGGGGCGGCGGAACAACTGAAGCTTTCTTT	CASRLVMDRGGGTTEAFF
TRBJ1-1	TRBV5-1	NA	NA	TGCGCCAGCAGCTTGGTTGGGGTAACTGAAGCTTTCTTT	CASSLVGVTEAFF
TRBJ1-2	TRBV30	TRBD1	NA	TGTGCCTGGAGGGCTGACAGGGAGGGTGGCTACACCTTC	CAWRADREGGYTF
TRBJ2-5	TRBV18	NA	NA	TGTGCCAGCTCATACCCCGGGACATACCAAGAGACCCAGTACTTC	CASSYPGTYQETQYF
TRBJ1-3	TRBV7-2	NA	few	TGTGCCAGCAGCTTAGCACAGATTCTCTCTGGAAACACCATATATTTT	CASSLAQILSGNTIYF
TRBJ1-1	TRBV7-8	NA	NA	TGTGCCAGCAGCTTAAGGGTCCCGGAAGCAACAAGGACTGAAGCTTTCTTT	CASSLRVPEATRTEAFF
TRBJ1-3	TRBV7-8	NA	NA	TGTGCCAGCAGCTTAGTGCCTGGTGCGATCTCTGGAAACACCATATATTTT	CASSLVPGAISGNTIYF
TRBJ1-2	TRBV28	TRBD1	NA	TGTGCCAGCAGTACCCGACAGGGGGCGGACTATGGCTACACCTTC	CASSTRQGADYGYTF
TRBJ2-7	TRBV5-1	NA	NA	TGCGCCAGCAAGGATCAGGGATCCTCCTACGAGCAGTACTTC	CASKDQGSSYEQYF
TRBJ2-1	TRBV27	NA	NA	TGTGCCAGCAGTTTAAGAACCGCAGGGATCCTTGCCTCCTACAATGAGCAGTTCTTC	CASSLRTAGILASYNEQFF